The present T cell receptor (beta chain) was sequenced within a study of blood T cell repertoires in COVID-19. Data came from immunoSEQ multiplex PCR; TCRdb stores just in-frame clones and leaves some out. Among about 42,000 clones listed, 80% to 90% were seen once. Germline V gives CDR1 LGHDT, CDR2 YNNKEL (reference sequence). The V gene lost 4 bases and the J gene lost 1 base, with 14 bases spanning the gap. The CDR3 contains 15 residues. This chain links TRBV3-1 (or the pseudogene TRBV3-2) with TRBJ2-7; D is uncertain. The source is a woman aged 70-85 years in a cohort sampled during active COVID-19. Material: peripheral blood. DNA for the CDR3: TGTGCCAGCAGCCCCCGACTGGCACCTTCCTACGAGCAGTACTTC. This translates into CASSPRLAPSYEQYF.